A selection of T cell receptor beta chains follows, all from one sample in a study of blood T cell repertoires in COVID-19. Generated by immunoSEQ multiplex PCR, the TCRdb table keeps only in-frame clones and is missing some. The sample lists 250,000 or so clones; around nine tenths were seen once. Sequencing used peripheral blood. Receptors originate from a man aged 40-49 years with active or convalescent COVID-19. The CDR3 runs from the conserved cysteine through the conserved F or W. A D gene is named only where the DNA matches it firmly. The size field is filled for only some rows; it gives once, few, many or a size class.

cdr3_aa: CAISESGGTSNQPQHF; cdr3_nt: TGTGCCATCAGTGAATCGGGGGGTACGAGCAATCAGCCCCAGCATTTT; v_call: TRBV10-3; clone_size: NA; j_call: TRBJ1-5; d_call: NA
cdr3_aa: CASSLGLGGGEQYF; cdr3_nt: TGTGCCAGCAGCTTGGGATTAGGGGGGGGCGAGCAGTACTTC; v_call: TRBV5-4; clone_size: NA; j_call: TRBJ2-7; d_call: NA
cdr3_aa: CSASRQGEEMSNQPQHF; cdr3_nt: TGCAGTGCTAGTCGGCAGGGGGAGGAGATGAGCAATCAGCCCCAGCATTTT; v_call: TRBV20-1; clone_size: NA; j_call: TRBJ1-5; d_call: TRBD1
cdr3_aa: CASSSPLDRVYEQYF; cdr3_nt: TGTGCCAGCAGCTCCCCCTTGGACAGAGTCTACGAGCAGTACTTC; v_call: TRBV5-4; clone_size: once; j_call: TRBJ2-7; d_call: NA
cdr3_aa: CAWSPGTGYEKLFF; cdr3_nt: TGTGCCTGGAGTCCCGGGACAGGGTATGAAAAACTGTTTTTT; v_call: TRBV30; clone_size: NA; j_call: TRBJ1-4; d_call: TRBD1
cdr3_aa: CASSKPAGKESAGELFF; cdr3_nt: TGCGCCAGCAGCAAACCCGCAGGGAAGGAGTCAGCCGGGGAGCTGTTTTTT; v_call: TRBV5-1; clone_size: NA; j_call: TRBJ2-2; d_call: NA
cdr3_aa: CASSLSFGVGNQPQHF; cdr3_nt: TGCGCCAGCAGCCTTTCGTTCGGGGTGGGTAATCAGCCCCAGCATTTT; v_call: TRBV4-1; clone_size: NA; j_call: TRBJ1-5; d_call: NA
cdr3_aa: CASSPYAGELFF; cdr3_nt: TGTGCCAGTAGTCCGTATGCCGGGGAGCTGTTTTTT; v_call: TRBV19; clone_size: NA; j_call: TRBJ2-2; d_call: NA
cdr3_aa: CASSLNPGEQFF; cdr3_nt: TGTGCCAGCAGCTTAAACCCAGGCGAGCAGTTCTTC; v_call: TRBV13; clone_size: NA; j_call: TRBJ2-1; d_call: NA
cdr3_aa: CASSWGGDSASSYNSPLHF; cdr3_nt: TGTGCCAGCAGCTGGGGCGGGGACTCCGCGAGCTCCTATAATTCACCCCTCCACTTT; v_call: TRBV5-8; clone_size: NA; j_call: TRBJ1-6; d_call: NA
cdr3_aa: CASSLGAGINEKLFF; cdr3_nt: TGTGCCAGCAGCTTGGGGGCAGGGATTAATGAAAAACTGTTTTTT; v_call: TRBV5-4; clone_size: NA; j_call: TRBJ1-4; d_call: NA
cdr3_aa: CASSDGGSYEKLFF; cdr3_nt: TGCGCCAGCAGTGACGGCGGAAGCTATGAAAAACTGTTTTTT; v_call: TRBV10-1; clone_size: few; j_call: TRBJ1-4; d_call: NA
cdr3_aa: CASSPEWTGPTDTQYF; cdr3_nt: TGTGCCAGTAGTCCTGAGTGGACAGGGCCGACAGATACGCAGTATTTT; v_call: TRBV19; clone_size: NA; j_call: TRBJ2-3; d_call: TRBD1
cdr3_aa: CASSYSLTGFKGYTF; cdr3_nt: TGTGCCAGCAGTTACTCCTTGACAGGGTTCAAGGGCTACACCTTC; v_call: TRBV6-5; clone_size: NA; j_call: TRBJ1-2; d_call: TRBD1
cdr3_aa: CASSNRPGATITDTQYF; cdr3_nt: TGTGCCAGCAGTAACAGGCCGGGAGCAACGATCACAGATACGCAGTATTTT; v_call: TRBV9; clone_size: NA; j_call: TRBJ2-3; d_call: NA
cdr3_aa: CASRARGLAGGERDTQYF; cdr3_nt: TGTGCAAGTCGCGCCCGGGGACTAGCGGGAGGGGAGCGGGATACGCAGTATTTT; v_call: TRBV12-2; clone_size: few; j_call: TRBJ2-3; d_call: NA
cdr3_aa: CASSILDRGNEKLFF; cdr3_nt: TGTGCCAGTAGTATCCTTGACAGGGGAAATGAAAAACTGTTTTTT; v_call: TRBV19; clone_size: NA; j_call: TRBJ1-4; d_call: TRBD1
cdr3_aa: CASSEDTGASYEQYF; cdr3_nt: TGCGCCAGCAGCGAAGATACAGGGGCAAGCTACGAGCAGTACTTC; v_call: TRBV5-1; clone_size: once; j_call: TRBJ2-7; d_call: TRBD1
cdr3_aa: CASSHRQGAIGANVLTF; cdr3_nt: TGTGCCAGCAGCCACAGACAGGGGGCGATTGGGGCCAACGTCCTGACTTTC; v_call: TRBV11-2; clone_size: once; j_call: TRBJ2-6; d_call: TRBD1
cdr3_aa: CASSLHQETQYF; cdr3_nt: TGCGCCAGCAGCCTTCACCAAGAGACCCAGTACTTC; v_call: TRBV5-1; clone_size: NA; j_call: TRBJ2-5; d_call: NA
cdr3_aa: CASSQVFLQGTGELFF; cdr3_nt: TGTGCCAGCAGCCAAGTCTTCCTACAGGGCACCGGGGAGCTGTTTTTT; v_call: TRBV14; clone_size: NA; j_call: TRBJ2-2; d_call: NA
cdr3_aa: CASGDRANTGELFF; cdr3_nt: TGTGCCAGCGGGGACAGGGCGAACACCGGGGAGCTGTTTTTT; v_call: TRBV5-6; clone_size: NA; j_call: TRBJ2-2; d_call: TRBD1
cdr3_aa: CASSYQSTSGTYEQYF; cdr3_nt: TGTGCCAGCAGCTACCAATCGACTAGCGGGACATACGAGCAGTACTTC; v_call: TRBV13; clone_size: NA; j_call: TRBJ2-7; d_call: TRBD2
cdr3_aa: CASSQALGRGPGGNQPQHF; cdr3_nt: TGCGCCAGCAGCCAAGCTTTGGGCAGGGGCCCAGGCGGCAATCAGCCCCAGCATTTT; v_call: TRBV4-1; clone_size: NA; j_call: TRBJ1-5; d_call: NA
cdr3_aa: CASSDFLSNQPQHF; cdr3_nt: TGTGCCAGCAGTGATTTCCTTAGCAATCAGCCCCAGCATTTT; v_call: TRBV2; clone_size: NA; j_call: TRBJ1-5; d_call: NA
cdr3_aa: CASSLAQITDTQYF; cdr3_nt: TGTGCCAGCAGCTTGGCACAGATCACAGATACGCAGTATTTT; v_call: TRBV7-9; clone_size: NA; j_call: TRBJ2-3; d_call: NA
cdr3_aa: CASSYRGYNSPLHF; cdr3_nt: TGTGCCAGCAGCTACAGGGGGTATAATTCACCCCTCCACTTT; v_call: TRBV7-2; clone_size: NA; j_call: TRBJ1-6; d_call: TRBD1
cdr3_aa: CASSLEMGAHYGYTF; cdr3_nt: TGCGCCAGCAGCTTGGAAATGGGGGCGCACTATGGCTACACCTTC; v_call: TRBV5-1; clone_size: few; j_call: TRBJ1-2; d_call: NA
cdr3_aa: CASSAGTGGSQPQHF; cdr3_nt: TGTGCCAGCAGTGCGGGGACAGGGGGATCTCAGCCCCAGCATTTT; v_call: TRBV2; clone_size: NA; j_call: TRBJ1-5; d_call: TRBD1
cdr3_aa: CASRETGGNGYTF; cdr3_nt: TGTGCCAGCAGAGAGACAGGGGGGAATGGCTACACCTTC; v_call: TRBV2; clone_size: NA; j_call: TRBJ1-2; d_call: TRBD1
cdr3_aa: CASLSGGGSSGANVLTF; cdr3_nt: TGCGCCAGCCTATCAGGGGGCGGAAGCTCTGGGGCCAACGTCCTGACTTTC; v_call: TRBV10-1; clone_size: NA; j_call: TRBJ2-6; d_call: TRBD1
cdr3_aa: CASSLERSSGTEAFF; cdr3_nt: TGCGCCAGCAGCTTGGAAAGATCTTCGGGCACTGAAGCTTTCTTT; v_call: TRBV5-1; clone_size: NA; j_call: TRBJ1-1; d_call: NA
cdr3_aa: CASSQVRAGVGGEQFF; cdr3_nt: TGCGCCAGCAGCCAAGTGAGAGCCGGAGTCGGTGGGGAGCAGTTCTTC; v_call: TRBV4-1; clone_size: NA; j_call: TRBJ2-1; d_call: NA
cdr3_aa: CASSLGMRTGGFNQPQHF; cdr3_nt: TGTGCCAGCAGCTTAGGGATGAGGACAGGGGGTTTCAATCAGCCCCAGCATTTT; v_call: TRBV7-6; clone_size: NA; j_call: TRBJ1-5; d_call: TRBD1
cdr3_aa: CAWSRGGGYEQYF; cdr3_nt: TGTGCCTGGAGCCGGGGGGGAGGGTACGAGCAGTACTTC; v_call: TRBV30; clone_size: NA; j_call: TRBJ2-7; d_call: TRBD2
cdr3_aa: CASSRSGYQETQYF; cdr3_nt: TGTGCCAGCTCCCGTTCGGGGTACCAAGAGACCCAGTACTTC; v_call: TRBV18; clone_size: NA; j_call: TRBJ2-5; d_call: NA
cdr3_aa: CASSVRDRGDEQYF; cdr3_nt: TGTGCCAGCAGTGTACGGGACAGGGGAGACGAGCAGTACTTC; v_call: TRBV2; clone_size: NA; j_call: TRBJ2-7; d_call: TRBD1
cdr3_aa: CASAPDGGNQPQHF; cdr3_nt: TGTGCTAGTGCCCCGGACGGGGGCAATCAGCCCCAGCATTTT; v_call: TRBV12-5; clone_size: NA; j_call: TRBJ1-5; d_call: NA
cdr3_aa: CASSLLLDRVYEQYF; cdr3_nt: TGTGCCAGCAGTTTATTGCTGGACAGGGTCTACGAGCAGTACTTC; v_call: TRBV27; clone_size: NA; j_call: TRBJ2-7; d_call: TRBD1
cdr3_aa: CASSNQGADNSPLHF; cdr3_nt: TGTGCCAGTAGTAACCAGGGGGCTGATAATTCACCCCTCCACTTT; v_call: TRBV19; clone_size: NA; j_call: TRBJ1-6; d_call: TRBD1
cdr3_aa: CASSPRGGPNTEAFF; cdr3_nt: TGTGCCAGCAGCCCGCGGGGGGGACCGAACACTGAAGCTTTCTTT; v_call: TRBV5-4; clone_size: NA; j_call: TRBJ1-1; d_call: NA
cdr3_aa: CASTAGGASGANVLTF; cdr3_nt: TGTGCCAGCACAGCTGGAGGGGCCTCTGGGGCCAACGTCCTGACTTTC; v_call: TRBV7-2; clone_size: NA; j_call: TRBJ2-6; d_call: NA
cdr3_aa: CASCCQVSSYEQYF; cdr3_nt: TGTGCCAGCTGTTGTCAAGTGAGCTCCTACGAGCAGTACTTC; v_call: TRBV2; clone_size: few; j_call: TRBJ2-7; d_call: NA
cdr3_aa: CASTNGREGHTIYF; cdr3_nt: TGTGCCAGCACCAACGGACGGGAGGGCCACACCATATATTTT; v_call: TRBV6-5; clone_size: NA; j_call: TRBJ1-3; d_call: NA
cdr3_aa: CASSLAGGELFF; cdr3_nt: TGTGCCAGCAGCTTGGCGGGCGGGGAGCTGTTTTTT; v_call: TRBV5-4; clone_size: once; j_call: TRBJ2-2; d_call: NA
cdr3_aa: CASSFAGDYGYTF; cdr3_nt: TGTGCCAGCAGTTTTGCAGGGGACTATGGCTACACCTTC; v_call: TRBV27; clone_size: NA; j_call: TRBJ1-2; d_call: NA
cdr3_aa: CASSLWGGGYGYTF; cdr3_nt: TGTGCCAGCAGCTTGTGGGGGGGCGGCTATGGCTACACCTTC; v_call: TRBV5-4; clone_size: NA; j_call: TRBJ1-2; d_call: NA
cdr3_aa: CASSLDRAGYTDTQYF; cdr3_nt: TGTGCCAGCAGCTTAGATCGGGCAGGGTACACAGATACGCAGTATTTT; v_call: TRBV11-3; clone_size: once; j_call: TRBJ2-3; d_call: NA